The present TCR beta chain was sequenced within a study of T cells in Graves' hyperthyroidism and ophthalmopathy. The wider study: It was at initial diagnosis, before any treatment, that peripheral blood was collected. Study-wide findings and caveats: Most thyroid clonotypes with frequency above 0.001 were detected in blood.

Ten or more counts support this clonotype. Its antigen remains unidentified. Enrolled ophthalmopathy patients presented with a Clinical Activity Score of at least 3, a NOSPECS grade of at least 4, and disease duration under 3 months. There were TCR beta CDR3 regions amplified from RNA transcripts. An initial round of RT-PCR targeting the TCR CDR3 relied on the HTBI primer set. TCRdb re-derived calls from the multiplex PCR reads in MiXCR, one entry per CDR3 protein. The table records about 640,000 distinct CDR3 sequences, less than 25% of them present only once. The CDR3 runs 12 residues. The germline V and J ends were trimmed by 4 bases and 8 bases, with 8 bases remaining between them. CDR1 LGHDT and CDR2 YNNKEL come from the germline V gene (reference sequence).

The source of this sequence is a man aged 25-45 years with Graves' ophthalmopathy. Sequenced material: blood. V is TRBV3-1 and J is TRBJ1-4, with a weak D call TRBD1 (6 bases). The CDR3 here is CASSLDREKLFF. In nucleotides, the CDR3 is TGTGCCAGCAGCCTCGACAGGGAAAAACTGTTTTTT.